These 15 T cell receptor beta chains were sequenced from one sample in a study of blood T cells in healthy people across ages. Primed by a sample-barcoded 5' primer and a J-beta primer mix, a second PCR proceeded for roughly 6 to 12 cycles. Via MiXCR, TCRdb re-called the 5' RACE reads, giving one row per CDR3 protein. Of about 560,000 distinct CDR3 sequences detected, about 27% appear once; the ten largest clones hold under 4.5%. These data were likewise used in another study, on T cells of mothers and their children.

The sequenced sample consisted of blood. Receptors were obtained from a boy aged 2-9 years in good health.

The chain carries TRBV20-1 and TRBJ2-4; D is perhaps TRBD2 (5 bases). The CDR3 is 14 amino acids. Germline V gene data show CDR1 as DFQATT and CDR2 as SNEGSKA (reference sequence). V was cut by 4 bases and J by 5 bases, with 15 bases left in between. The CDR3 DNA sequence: TGCAGTGCTACAGGATTCTCGCGGGAAAACATTCAGTACTTC. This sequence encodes CSATGFSRENIQYF.

The CDR3 loop reads CASVSGTGSYEQYF. The CDR3 DNA reads as TGTGCTAGTGTCTCCGGGACAGGATCGTACGAGCAGTACTTC. This rearrangement joins TRBV12-5 to TRBJ2-7; TRBD1 matches 8 bases. Germline assignment: CDR1 LGHNT and CDR2 FRNRAP. V lost 7 bases, J lost 4 bases, and 9 bases stayed unmatched. This CDR3 is built from 14 residues.

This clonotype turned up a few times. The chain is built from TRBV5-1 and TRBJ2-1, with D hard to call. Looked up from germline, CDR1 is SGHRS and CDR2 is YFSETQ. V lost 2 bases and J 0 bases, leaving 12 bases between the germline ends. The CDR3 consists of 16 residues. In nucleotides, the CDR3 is TGCGCCAGCAGCTTAAGGCGGTATAGCTCCTACAATGAGCAGTTCTTC. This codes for CASSLRRYSSYNEQFF.

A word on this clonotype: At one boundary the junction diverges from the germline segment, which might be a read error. This chain's CDR3 is CASSYRERDSYAQYF. In nucleotides, the CDR3 is TGTGCCAGCAGTTATCGGGAGAGGGACTCCTACGCGCAGTACTTC. The chain carries TRBV6-5 and TRBJ2-7; TRBD2 might be the D (6 bases). CDR3 size: 15 residues. Germline V gene sequence: CDR1 MNHEY, CDR2 SVGAGI.

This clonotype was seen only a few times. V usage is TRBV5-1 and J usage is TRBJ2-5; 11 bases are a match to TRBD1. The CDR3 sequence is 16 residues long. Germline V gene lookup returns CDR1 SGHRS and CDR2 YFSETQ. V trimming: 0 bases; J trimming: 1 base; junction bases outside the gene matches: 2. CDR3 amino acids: CASSLAGTGGQETQYF. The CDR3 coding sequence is TGCGCCAGCAGCTTGGCCGGGACAGGGGGCCAAGAGACCCAGTACTTC. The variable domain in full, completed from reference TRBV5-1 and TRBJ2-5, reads KAGVTQTPRYLIKTRGQQVTLSCSPISGHRSVSWYQQTPGQGLQFLFEYFSETQRNKGNFPGRFSGRQFSNSRSEMNVSTLELGDSALYLCASSLAGTGGQETQYFGPGTRLLVL.

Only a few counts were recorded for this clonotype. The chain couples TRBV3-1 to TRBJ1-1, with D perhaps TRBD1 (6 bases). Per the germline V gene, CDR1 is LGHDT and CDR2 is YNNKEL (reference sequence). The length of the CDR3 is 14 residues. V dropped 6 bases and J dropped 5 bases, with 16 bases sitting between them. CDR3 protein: CASRAIRGGTEAFF. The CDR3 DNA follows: TGTGCCAGCAGGGCTATAAGGGGGGGGACTGAAGCTTTCTTT.

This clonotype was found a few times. The chain's CDR3 is CASSARGVVEKLFF. CDR3 nucleotides: TGTGCCAGCAGCGCTCGGGGGGTGGTTGAAAAACTGTTTTTT. The chain links TRBV5-5 to TRBJ1-4; D may be TRBD1 (5 bases). Germline CDR1 and CDR2: SGHKS and YYEKEE (reference sequence). This CDR3 has 14 amino acids. Trimming shortened V by 4 bases and J by 7 bases, and 14 bases separated the two germline ends.

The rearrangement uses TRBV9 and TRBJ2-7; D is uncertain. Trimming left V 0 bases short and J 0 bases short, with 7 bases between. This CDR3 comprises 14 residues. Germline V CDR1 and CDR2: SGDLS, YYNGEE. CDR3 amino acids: CASSVAGISYEQYF. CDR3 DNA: TGTGCCAGCAGCGTAGCTGGGATCTCCTACGAGCAGTACTTC.

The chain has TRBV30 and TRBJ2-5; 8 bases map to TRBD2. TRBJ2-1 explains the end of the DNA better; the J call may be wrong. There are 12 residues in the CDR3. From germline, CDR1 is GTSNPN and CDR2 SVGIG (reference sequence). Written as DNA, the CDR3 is TGTGCCTGGAGGCTAGCGGGCAATGAGCAGTTCTTC. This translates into CAWRLAGNEQFF.

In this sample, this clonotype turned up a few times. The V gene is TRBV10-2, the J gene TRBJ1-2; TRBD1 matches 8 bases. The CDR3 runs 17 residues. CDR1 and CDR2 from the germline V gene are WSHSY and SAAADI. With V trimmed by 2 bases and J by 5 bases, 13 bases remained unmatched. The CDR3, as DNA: TGCGCCAGCAGTGAGAGGGCAGGGGGCCGGGGGATATATGGCTACACCTTC. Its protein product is CASSERAGGRGIYGYTF.

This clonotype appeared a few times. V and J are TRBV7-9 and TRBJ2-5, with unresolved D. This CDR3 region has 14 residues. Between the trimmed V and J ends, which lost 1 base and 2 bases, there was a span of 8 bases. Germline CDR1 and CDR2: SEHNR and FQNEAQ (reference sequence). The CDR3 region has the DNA TGTGCCAGCAGCTTAGTAGCCATTCAAGAGACCCAGTACTTC. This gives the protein CASSLVAIQETQYF.

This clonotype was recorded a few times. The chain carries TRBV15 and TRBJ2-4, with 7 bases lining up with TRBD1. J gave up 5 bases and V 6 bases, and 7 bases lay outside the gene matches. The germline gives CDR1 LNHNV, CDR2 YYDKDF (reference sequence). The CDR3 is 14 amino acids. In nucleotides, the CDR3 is TGTGCCACCAGTGAGGGGGCTACCGAAAACATTCAGTACTTC. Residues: CATSEGATENIQYF. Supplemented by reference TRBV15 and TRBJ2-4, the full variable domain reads DAMVIQNPRYQVTQFGKPVTLSCSQTLNHNVMYWYQQKSSQAPKLLFHYYDKDFNNEADTPDNFQSRRPNTSFCFLDIRSPGLGDTAMYLCATSEGATENIQYFGAGTRLSVL.

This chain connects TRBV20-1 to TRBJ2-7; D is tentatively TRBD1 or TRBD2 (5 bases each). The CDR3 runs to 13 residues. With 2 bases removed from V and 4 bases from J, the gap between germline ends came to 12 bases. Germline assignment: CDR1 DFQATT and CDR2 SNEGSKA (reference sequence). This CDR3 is CSARHGGLYEQYF. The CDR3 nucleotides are TGCAGTGCTAGACATGGGGGTTTATACGAGCAGTACTTC.

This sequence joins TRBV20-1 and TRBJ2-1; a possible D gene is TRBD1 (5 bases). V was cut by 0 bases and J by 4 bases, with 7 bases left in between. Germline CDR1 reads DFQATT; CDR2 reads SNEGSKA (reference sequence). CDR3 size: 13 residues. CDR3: CSAREDSYNEQFF. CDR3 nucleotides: TGCAGTGCTAGAGAAGACAGTTACAATGAGCAGTTCTTC.

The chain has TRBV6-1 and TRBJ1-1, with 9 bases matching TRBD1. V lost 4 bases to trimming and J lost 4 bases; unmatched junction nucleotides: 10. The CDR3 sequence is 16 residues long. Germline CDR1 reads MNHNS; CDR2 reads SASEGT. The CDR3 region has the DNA TGTGCCAGCAGTGTAGTGGGGGACAGGGTATCCACTGAAGCTTTCTTT. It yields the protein CASSVVGDRVSTEAFF.